A selection of T cell receptor beta chains follows, all from one sample in a study of OX40 agonist ivuxolimab in advanced cancers. Some clones are missing from TCRdb's copy, which holds only in-frame ones; the method was immunoSEQ multiplex PCR. Altogether around 69,000 clones are present, 85% being singletons, with the ten largest covering less than 4%. This specimen was CD4+ or CD8+ T cells sorted from blood, taken in a trial of the OX40 agonist ivuxolimab. These receptors all stem from an adult with an advanced solid tumor such as melanoma, head and neck, liver or kidney cancer. Each CDR3 is given with its conserved first and last residue. The order of the fields is J gene, D gene, V gene, clone size, CDR3 protein, CDR3 DNA. D genes are given only for firm matches. Size is stated for part of the rows, as once, few or many counts, or as a class when the clone is expanded.

J: TRBJ2-1
D: .
V: TRBV20-1
size: .
CDR3: CSASPNEQFF
DNA: TGCAGTGCTAGCCCCAATGAGCAGTTCTTC

J: TRBJ1-2
D: TRBD1
V: TRBV11-3
size: .
CDR3: CASSSDRDGGYTF
DNA: TGTGCCAGCAGCTCGGACAGGGATGGAGGCTACACCTTC

J: TRBJ2-7
D: TRBD1
V: TRBV6-1
size: .
CDR3: CASRSPGTGKHEQYF
DNA: TGTGCCAGCAGGTCCCCCGGGACAGGGAAACACGAGCAGTACTTC

J: TRBJ1-3
D: TRBD1
V: TRBV11-2
size: .
CDR3: CASSSWTGGGNTIYF
DNA: TGTGCCAGCAGCTCTTGGACAGGGGGTGGAAACACCATATATTTT

J: TRBJ1-4
D: .
V: TRBV19
size: .
CDR3: CASWGGLARGEKLFF
DNA: TGTGCCAGTTGGGGTGGGCTGGCTCGAGGAGAAAAACTGTTTTTT

J: TRBJ2-2
D: .
V: TRBV7-3
size: .
CDR3: CASSLQSGELFF
DNA: TGTGCCAGCAGCCTCCAGTCCGGGGAGCTGTTTTTT

J: TRBJ2-1
D: TRBD1
V: TRBV6-5
size: .
CDR3: CASKRDRSYNEQFF
DNA: TGTGCCAGCAAGAGGGACAGGTCCTACAATGAGCAGTTCTTC

J: TRBJ1-3
D: .
V: TRBV30
size: once
CDR3: CAWSVARSSGNTIYF
DNA: TGTGCCTGGAGTGTAGCCAGGAGCTCTGGAAACACCATATATTTT

J: TRBJ2-5
D: .
V: TRBV5-4
size: .
CDR3: CASSPYYQETQYF
DNA: TGTGCCAGCAGCCCCTATTACCAAGAGACCCAGTACTTC

J: TRBJ2-7
D: .
V: TRBV28
size: .
CDR3: CASANDYEQYF
DNA: TGTGCCAGCGCGAACGACTACGAGCAGTACTTC

J: TRBJ2-3
D: TRBD2
V: TRBV11-3
size: .
CDR3: CASSLRSGGTWGDTQYF
DNA: TGTGCCAGCAGCTTACGGTCGGGGGGGACTTGGGGAGATACGCAGTATTTT

J: TRBJ1-2
D: .
V: TRBV4-2
size: .
CDR3: CASSQDPRENGYTF
DNA: TGTGCCAGCAGCCAAGACCCCAGGGAGAATGGCTACACCTTC

J: TRBJ1-1
D: .
V: TRBV4-1
size: .
CDR3: CASSQEGYKAEAFF
DNA: TGCGCCAGCAGCCAAGAGGGTTACAAGGCCGAAGCTTTCTTT

J: TRBJ2-5
D: .
V: TRBV14
size: .
CDR3: CASSQDTRGRRIQETQYF
DNA: TGTGCCAGCAGCCAAGATACTAGGGGACGGAGAATTCAAGAGACCCAGTACTTC

J: TRBJ1-6
D: .
V: TRBV5-1
size: .
CDR3: CASSHWGSSYNSPLHF
DNA: TGCGCCAGCAGCCATTGGGGGAGCTCCTATAATTCACCCCTCCACTTT

J: TRBJ1-3
D: .
V: TRBV14
size: .
CDR3: CASGVSNTIYF
DNA: TGTGCCAGCGGGGTGTCGAACACCATATATTTT

J: TRBJ1-1
D: .
V: TRBV9
size: .
CDR3: CASGNSPNTEAFF
DNA: TGTGCCAGCGGGAATTCCCCGAACACTGAAGCTTTCTTT

J: TRBJ1-5
D: .
V: TRBV19
size: .
CDR3: CASSIDLLGRREASNQPQHF
DNA: TGTGCCAGTAGTATAGATTTGTTGGGGCGCAGGGAGGCTAGCAATCAGCCCCAGCATTTT

J: TRBJ2-1
D: TRBD2
V: TRBV5-5
size: once
CDR3: CASTHPPSGNEQFF
DNA: TGTGCCAGCACGCACCCCCCTAGCGGCAATGAGCAGTTCTTC

J: TRBJ2-2
D: .
V: TRBV5-6
size: .
CDR3: CASSLVAGSANTGELFF
DNA: TGTGCCAGCAGCTTGGTGGCAGGGTCCGCGAACACCGGGGAGCTGTTTTTT

J: TRBJ1-2
D: TRBD1
V: TRBV7-2
size: .
CDR3: CASSSLGTGGYGYTF
DNA: TGTGCCAGCAGCTCCCTTGGGACAGGGGGCTATGGCTACACCTTC

J: TRBJ2-1
D: .
V: TRBV7-3
size: once
CDR3: CASSLTLPQDYNEQFF
DNA: TGTGCCAGCAGCTTAACTCTACCTCAGGACTACAATGAGCAGTTCTTC

J: TRBJ1-2
D: .
V: TRBV5-4
size: .
CDR3: CASSPGGVRSSDGYTF
DNA: TGTGCCAGCAGCCCGGGGGGGGTTCGATCGAGCGATGGCTACACCTTC

J: TRBJ1-4
D: TRBD1
V: TRBV7-9
size: .
CDR3: CASSSRDRGTATNEKLFF
DNA: TGTGCCAGCAGCTCAAGGGACAGGGGAACGGCAACTAATGAAAAACTGTTTTTT

J: TRBJ2-3
D: .
V: TRBV9
size: .
CDR3: CASSVEQGVTDTQYF
DNA: TGTGCCAGCAGCGTAGAACAGGGTGTCACAGATACGCAGTATTTT

J: TRBJ1-1
D: .
V: TRBV6-1
size: .
CDR3: CASRRAEAFF
DNA: TGTGCCAGCCGGAGGGCTGAAGCTTTCTTT

J: TRBJ1-1
D: TRBD1
V: TRBV9
size: .
CDR3: CASSVVGTGVTEAFF
DNA: TGTGCCAGCAGCGTAGTAGGGACAGGGGTCACTGAAGCTTTCTTT

J: TRBJ1-3
D: TRBD1
V: TRBV18
size: .
CDR3: CASSPRGGQGYGNTIYF
DNA: TGTGCCAGCTCACCAAGGGGCGGACAGGGGTATGGAAACACCATATATTTT

J: TRBJ2-4
D: TRBD1
V: TRBV29-1
size: .
CDR3: CSDRDRGAKNIQYF
DNA: TGCAGCGACCGGGACAGAGGTGCCAAAAACATTCAGTACTTC

J: TRBJ2-7
D: TRBD2
V: TRBV30
size: .
CDR3: CAWSLVGLATLYEQYF
DNA: TGTGCCTGGAGTTTGGTCGGACTAGCAACACTCTACGAGCAGTACTTC

J: TRBJ1-1
D: .
V: TRBV6-5
size: .
CDR3: CASSRDIEAFF
DNA: TGTGCCAGCAGTAGAGATATTGAAGCTTTCTTT

J: TRBJ2-3
D: .
V: TRBV7-8
size: .
CDR3: CASSPRGAGGTDTQYF
DNA: TGTGCCAGCAGCCCCCGCGGGGCCGGGGGCACAGATACGCAGTATTTT

J: TRBJ2-3
D: TRBD1
V: TRBV5-1
size: .
CDR3: CASSLAARTGHIADTQYF
DNA: TGCGCCAGCAGCTTAGCCGCGCGGACAGGACATATCGCAGATACGCAGTATTTT

J: TRBJ1-1
D: TRBD1
V: TRBV5-1
size: .
CDR3: CASSQGQASRNTEAFF
DNA: TGCGCCAGCAGCCAAGGACAGGCCAGTCGGAACACTGAAGCTTTCTTT

J: TRBJ1-1
D: .
V: TRBV11-2
size: few
CDR3: CASSLPVVNTEAFF
DNA: TGTGCCAGCAGCTTACCGGTGGTAAACACTGAAGCTTTCTTT

J: TRBJ2-3
D: TRBD2
V: TRBV4-3
size: .
CDR3: CASSPYGTSVQDTQYF
DNA: TGCGCCAGCAGCCCCTACGGGACTAGTGTGCAAGATACGCAGTATTTT

J: TRBJ2-5
D: TRBD1
V: TRBV7-6
size: .
CDR3: CASSPLRQGETQYF
DNA: TGTGCCAGCAGCCCCCTACGACAGGGAGAGACCCAGTACTTC

J: TRBJ1-2
D: .
V: TRBV11-3
size: .
CDR3: CASSLDPYGYTF
DNA: TGTGCCAGCAGCTTAGACCCCTATGGCTACACCTTC

J: TRBJ2-5
D: .
V: TRBV4-2
size: .
CDR3: CASSQDGVPAEETQYF
DNA: TGTGCCAGCAGCCAAGATGGAGTCCCCGCCGAAGAGACCCAGTACTTC

J: TRBJ2-1
D: .
V: TRBV30
size: .
CDR3: CAWKGGLLQFF
DNA: TGTGCCTGGAAAGGTGGGCTGTTGCAGTTCTTC

J: TRBJ1-2
D: .
V: TRBV30
size: few
CDR3: CAWTHATTNYGYTF
DNA: TGTGCCTGGACCCATGCCACTACCAACTATGGCTACACCTTC

J: TRBJ1-2
D: TRBD1
V: TRBV30
size: .
CDR3: CALRTGRLSVGGYTF
DNA: TGTGCCCTCAGGACAGGTAGGCTGTCCGTCGGGGGCTACACCTTC

J: TRBJ1-2
D: .
V: TRBV5-4
size: .
CDR3: CASSLGADNYGYTF
DNA: TGTGCCAGCAGCTTGGGGGCAGATAACTATGGCTACACCTTC

J: TRBJ2-1
D: .
V: TRBV7-3
size: .
CDR3: CASSFTGYNEQFF
DNA: TGTGCCAGCAGCTTTACAGGATACAATGAGCAGTTCTTC

J: TRBJ2-7
D: TRBD2
V: TRBV11-2
size: .
CDR3: CASSSLSGRFSYEQYF
DNA: TGTGCCAGCAGCTCCCTTAGCGGGAGGTTCAGCTACGAGCAGTACTTC

J: TRBJ1-2
D: .
V: TRBV19
size: few
CDR3: CASSFRGEVYGYTF
DNA: TGTGCCAGTAGTTTCAGGGGCGAGGTCTATGGCTACACCTTC

J: TRBJ2-1
D: .
V: TRBV18
size: .
CDR3: CASSPVHGQPYNEQFF
DNA: TGTGCCAGCTCACCAGTTCATGGACAGCCTTACAATGAGCAGTTCTTC

J: TRBJ1-1
D: .
V: TRBV5-6
size: .
CDR3: CASSLVVQSLPYEAFF
DNA: TGTGCCAGCAGCTTGGTTGTCCAGTCCCTACCGTATGAAGCTTTCTTT

J: TRBJ2-3
D: .
V: TRBV11-3
size: .
CDR3: CASSLSGRAPTDTQYF
DNA: TGTGCCAGCAGCTTATCTGGCAGGGCCCCCACAGATACGCAGTATTTT

J: TRBJ1-2
D: TRBD1
V: TRBV7-3
size: .
CDR3: CASTLSPWTGVGGYTF
DNA: TGTGCCAGCACCCTCTCTCCGTGGACAGGGGTTGGCGGCTACACCTTC

J: TRBJ2-1
D: .
V: TRBV4-2
size: .
CDR3: CASSQNRDLPYNEQFF
DNA: TGTGCCAGCAGCCAGAACCGGGACCTACCCTACAATGAGCAGTTCTTC

J: TRBJ2-7
D: .
V: TRBV6-5
size: .
CDR3: CASRTGSYEQYF
DNA: TGTGCCAGCAGGACTGGCTCCTACGAGCAGTACTTC

J: TRBJ2-1
D: .
V: TRBV7-3
size: .
CDR3: CASSLRGGGALSSYNEQFF
DNA: TGTGCCAGCAGCTTGAGGGGGGGAGGAGCCCTGAGCTCCTACAATGAGCAGTTCTTC

J: TRBJ1-6
D: .
V: TRBV19
size: .
CDR3: CASTPQGFMENSPLHF
DNA: TGTGCCAGTACCCCCCAGGGGTTCATGGAGAATTCACCCCTCCACTTT